The 24 T cell receptor beta chains below all came from one sample that was sequenced in a study of CD8+ T cells in alopecia areata. Once RNA had been extracted, it was reverse transcribed into cDNA to act as the sequencing template. Clones were read by immunoSEQ multiplex PCR, and TCRdb kept only the in-frame ones, dropping some. The sample holds 6,000 to 8,500 clones; 55% to 75% are singletons and the top ten take approximately 2.7%. CD4+ cells from 4 or 5 patients were sorted into CD25+CD127- cells. Sequencing used CD4+ Tregs sorted from blood. The receptor source for this set is a human donor with alopecia areata.

This CDR3 reads CASSPPNLGNTEAFF. The CDR3 nucleotides read TGTGCCAGCTCACCACCGAACCTGGGGAACACTGAAGCTTTCTTT. The chain joins TRBV18 to TRBJ1-1, with D hard to call. Trimming left V 0 bases short and J 1 base short, with 9 bases between. CDR1 and CDR2 (germline): KGHSH, LQKENI. The CDR3 has 15 amino acids.

J is TRBJ1-2 and V is TRBV27; TRBD1 matches 8 bases. CDR1 and CDR2 (germline): MNHEY, SMNVEV (reference sequence). There are 14 residues in the CDR3. Unmatched junction bases numbered 10, after V lost 5 bases and J lost 8 bases. This CDR3 reads CASSPGDRPRGYTF. The DNA of the CDR3 is TGTGCCAGCAGTCCAGGGGACAGGCCACGGGGCTACACCTTC.

The J gene is TRBJ2-5, the V gene TRBV5-4; D gene ambiguous. This CDR3 comprises 15 residues. The V end lost 3 bases, the J end lost 1 base, and 13 bases lay between the germline ends. CDR1 SGHNT and CDR2 YYREEE come from the germline V gene (reference sequence). CDR3 DNA sequence: TGTGCCAGCAGCTCTGCCGGGCATCGCCAAGAGACCCAGTACTTC. Its translation: CASSSAGHRQETQYF.

This rearrangement joins TRBV7-8 to TRBJ2-5, with no clear D. CDR3 length equals 12 residues. CDR1 and CDR2 from the germline V gene are SGHVS and FQNEAQ. With 5 bases removed from V and 0 bases from J, the gap between germline ends came to 4 bases. The CDR3 protein is CASSEYQETQYF. The CDR3 coding sequence is TGTGCCAGCAGCGAATACCAAGAGACCCAGTACTTC.

The chain joins TRBV29-1 to TRBJ2-5; D could derive from TRBD1 or TRBD2 (5 bases each). The germline CDR1 and CDR2 sequences are SQVTM and ANQGSEA. This CDR3 is built from 13 residues. Between the trimmed V and J ends, which lost 4 bases and 11 bases, there was a span of 20 bases. Here the CDR3 DNA reads TGCAGCGTTGTCCATTTTGGGGCCGGGGAGCAGTACTTC. Its translation is CSVVHFGAGEQYF.

CDR3 residues: CASSFDSSTDTQYF. CDR3 DNA: TGTGCCAGCAGCTTTGACAGCAGCACAGATACGCAGTATTTT. The gene calls are TRBV5-4 and TRBJ2-3, with a tentative D call TRBD1 (5 bases). The V gene lost 2 bases and the J gene lost 0 bases, with 7 bases spanning the gap. Per germline, CDR1 SGHNT and CDR2 YYREEE (reference sequence). This CDR3 contains 14 residues.

There are a few counts of this clone. This rearrangement joins TRBV29-1 to TRBJ1-2, with TRBD1 matching over 7 bases. V shed 5 bases, J shed 2 bases, and the junction held 5 bases outside the gene matches. CDR3 length: 13 residues. Germline CDR1 SQVTM, CDR2 ANQGSEA. CDR3 residues: CSVNNRGNYGYTF. The CDR3 nucleotides are TGCAGCGTTAACAACAGGGGAAACTATGGCTACACCTTC.

As regards this clone: The junction departs from the called germline gene at one end, perhaps through a read error. This chain uses TRBV6-5 with TRBJ2-1; no reliable D call. CDR1 and CDR2 from the germline V gene are MNHEY and SVGAGI. The CDR3 is 14 residues long. The CDR3 bases are TGTGCCAGCAGAGAGTTAGGCTCCTACAATGAGCAGCTCTTC. Translation gives CASRELGSYNEQLF.

There are a few counts of this clone. The chain has TRBV10-3 and TRBJ1-5; D not certain. The germline gives CDR1 ENHRY, CDR2 SYGVKD. Trimming shortened V by 0 bases and J by 4 bases, and 1 base separated the two germline ends. The CDR3 is made up of 12 amino acids. DNA of the CDR3: TGTGCCATCAGTGAGTCGAATCAGCCCCAGCATTTT. This translates into CAISESNQPQHF.

The rearrangement uses TRBV18 and TRBJ2-2; D not resolved. V was cut by 3 bases and J by 5 bases, with 7 bases left in between. Germline CDR1 is KGHSH and CDR2 is LQKENI. This CDR3 comprises 13 residues. This CDR3 is CASSPQITGELFF. DNA of the CDR3: TGTGCCAGCTCACCTCAGATTACCGGGGAGCTGTTTTTT.

This clone was detected once. This chain connects TRBV5-1 to TRBJ2-1; 11 nucleotides line up with TRBD2. The CDR3 totals 16 residues. Germline-derived CDR1 and CDR2 are SGHRS and YFSETQ. J gave up 7 bases and V 0 bases, and 6 bases lay outside the gene matches. CDR3 residues: CASSLELAGGLNEQFF. In DNA form, the CDR3 reads TGCGCCAGCAGCTTGGAATTAGCGGGAGGGCTAAATGAGCAGTTCTTC.

J is TRBJ1-2 and V is TRBV6-5; D remains ambiguous. The V gene lost 1 base and the J gene lost 4 bases, with 10 bases spanning the gap. CDR1 and CDR2 (germline): MNHEY, SVGAGI. This CDR3 is 14 amino acids long. CDR3 DNA: TGTGCCAGCAGTTACTGGGATACGGGCTATGGCTACACCTTC. This gives the protein CASSYWDTGYGYTF.

This clone has a handful of counts. This rearrangement joins TRBV29-1 to TRBJ2-7, with D perhaps assigned TRBD1 or TRBD2 (6 bases each). This CDR3 comprises 12 residues. Germline-derived CDR1 and CDR2 are SQVTM and ANQGSEA. With 4 bases removed from V and 3 bases from J, the gap between germline ends came to 10 bases. As DNA, the CDR3 is TGCAGCGTTGCGGGGGCGAACTACGAGCAGTACTTC. Protein product: CSVAGANYEQYF.

This clone was observed once. This chain joins TRBV5-1 and TRBJ1-2, with 11 bases aligning to TRBD1. The trim removed 4 bases at V and 7 bases at J, leaving 9 bases unmatched. The length of the CDR3 is 15 residues. The germline CDR1 and CDR2 sequences are SGHRS and YFSETQ. The CDR3 sequence is CASSPVGQGAGGYTF. The CDR3 DNA reads TGCGCCAGCAGCCCCGTCGGACAGGGGGCAGGTGGCTACACCTTC.

V usage is TRBV15 and J usage is TRBJ2-6; no clear D gene. CDR3 length: 16 residues. CDR1 and CDR2 from the germline V gene are LNHNV and YYDKDF (reference sequence). The V end lost 1 base, the J end lost 1 base, and 8 bases lay between the germline ends. The CDR3 loop is CATSRGVRSGANVLTF. CDR3 sequence (DNA): TGTGCCACCAGCAGAGGGGTCAGGTCTGGGGCCAACGTCCTGACTTTC.

The rearrangement links TRBV10-2 to TRBJ2-7; D may be TRBD1 (6 bases). Germline lookup yields CDR1 WSHSY and CDR2 SAAADI. The V end was cut by 6 bases, the J end by 9 bases, with 18 bases between. The CDR3 length is 13 residues. The CDR3 region is CASSSTGLDRQYF. The CDR3 DNA follows: TGCGCCAGCAGCTCAACGGGCCTGGACAGGCAGTACTTC.

The count of this clone is one. V gene TRBV7-9 combines with J gene TRBJ2-7, with 8 bases identical to TRBD2. With 8 bases clipped from V and 3 bases from J, the junction kept 9 bases outside the gene matches. Per germline, CDR1 SEHNR and CDR2 FQNEAQ (reference sequence). The CDR3 is 14 amino acids. This CDR3 reads CASSDTSGYYEQYF. For the CDR3, the DNA is TGTGCCAGCTCGGATACTAGCGGCTACTACGAGCAGTACTTC.

The V gene is TRBV6-4, the J gene TRBJ1-1; D may be TRBD1 (5 bases). V lost 7 bases and J 5 bases, leaving 14 bases between the germline ends. There are 13 residues in the CDR3. CDR1 and CDR2 from the germline V gene are MRHNA and SNTAGT. The CDR3 bases are TGTGCCAGCACCAACGACAGAGATACTGAAGCTTTCTTT. Its protein is CASTNDRDTEAFF.

The J gene is TRBJ1-5, the V gene TRBV19; D is possibly TRBD1 (5 bases). This CDR3 has 15 amino acids. The ends were cut back, 7 bases at V and 0 bases at J, with 13 bases in the middle. From germline, CDR1 is LNHDA and CDR2 SQIVND (reference sequence). The CDR3 region has the DNA TGTGCCAGTATGACCGGCGGGGGTAGCAATCAGCCCCAGCATTTT. Translation gives CASMTGGGSNQPQHF. The whole variable domain, filled in from reference TRBV19 and TRBJ1-5, reads DGGITQSPKYLFRKEGQNVTLSCEQNLNHDAMYWYRQDPGQGLRLIYYSQIVNDFQKGDIAEGYSVSREKKESFPLTVTSAQKNPTAFYLCASMTGGGSNQPQHFGDGTRLSIL.

The chain combines TRBV7-9 with TRBJ2-7; D ambiguous. The V and J ends lost 5 bases and 4 bases respectively, with 12 bases between them. CDR3 length: 13 amino acids. Germline V gene data show CDR1 as SEHNR and CDR2 as FQNEAQ (reference sequence). Written as DNA, the CDR3 is TGTGCCAGCAGCCCCTTGGTGGGGTACGAGCAGTACTTC. Translation: CASSPLVGYEQYF.

As DNA, the CDR3 is TGCAGCACTAGAGACGGGAGCTCCTACAATGAGCAGTTCTTC. Its translation: CSTRDGSSYNEQFF. The rearrangement links TRBV29-1 to TRBJ2-1; D may be TRBD2 (6 bases). The CDR3 length is 14 residues. V lost 8 bases to trimming and J lost 0 bases, with 14 bases between them. Germline CDR1 SQVTM, CDR2 ANQGSEA.

The V call is TRBV5-1, the J call TRBJ2-7; no clear D gene. There are 15 residues in the CDR3. Per the germline V gene, CDR1 is SGHRS and CDR2 is YFSETQ. The V end was cut by 0 bases, the J end by 3 bases, with 13 bases between. CDR3 coding DNA: TGCGCCAGCAGCTTGGCAGACGGCTCGGGCTACGAGCAGTACTTC. As protein: CASSLADGSGYEQYF.

The V and J genes are TRBV5-6 and TRBJ2-7; TRBD1 might be the D (6 bases). Looked up from germline, CDR1 is SGHDT and CDR2 is YYEEEE. The V end was cut by 7 bases, the J end by 0 bases, with 11 bases between. This CDR3 is 13 amino acids long. CDR3 region: CASRRGSSYEQYF. CDR3 DNA sequence: TGTGCCAGCCGTAGGGGGAGCTCCTACGAGCAGTACTTC.

The chain couples TRBV11-3 to TRBJ2-3; possible D gene TRBD2, 5 bases. From germline, CDR1 is SGHNT and CDR2 YENEEA. The length of the CDR3 is 14 residues. V gave up 4 bases and J gave up 0 bases, with 8 bases separating them. The CDR3 DNA sequence: TGTGCCAGCAGCTCGACGGGGAGCACAGATACGCAGTATTTT. Translating it yields CASSSTGSTDTQYF. Based on the CDR3 plus reference TRBV11-3 and TRBJ2-3, the full variable domain is EAGVVQSPRYKIIEKKQPVAFWCNPISGHNTLYWYLQNLGQGPELLIRYENEEAVDDSQLPKDRFSAERLKGVDSTLKIQPAELGDSAVYLCASSSTGSTDTQYFGPGTRLTVL.